This TCR beta chain was identified in a study of T cells after yellow fever vaccination. Whole-study context: When fractions had low cell numbers, they were prepared with SMART-Seq v4 Ultra Low Input.

This clonotype showed up just a few times. One entry per CDR3 protein, called by TCRdb with MiXCR from the 5' RACE reads. Of some 320,000 distinct CDR3 sequences detected, 8.7% appear once; the ten largest clones hold about 3.7%. This material consisted of CD4+ T cells sorted from PBMCs, taken 5 days after the yellow fever booster vaccination. The TCR sequence derives from a man aged 18 to 35 who received the YFV17D yellow fever vaccine.

The DNA for the CDR3 is TGCGCCAGCGAGGGACAGAGCACAGATACGCAGTATTTT. This translates into CASEGQSTDTQYF. This chain links TRBV5-1 with TRBJ2-3, with 7 bases matching TRBD1. Germline loops: CDR1 SGHRS, CDR2 YFSETQ. The CDR3 extends over 13 amino acids. The V and J ends lost 7 bases and 0 bases, in that order; junction bases with no gene match: 2.